This entry features one T cell receptor beta chain sequence. What it binds is not known. This sample stems from a study of shared clonotypes between healthy human individuals. Study results and caveats: Across subsets, estimated richness was generally greater for naive than for memory populations.

TCRdb's table, derived via immunoSEQ multiplex PCR, lists solely in-frame clones and lacks some. The sample lists about 1.5 million clones, roughly 96% seen once, with 0.95% to 1.5% in the top ten. Germline assignment: CDR1 SGHRS and CDR2 YFSETQ. V lost 3 bases and J lost 2, with 11 bases in between. The CDR3 runs to 14 residues. The sample was naive CD4+ T cells sorted from blood. The subset was: CD45RA+ positively selected. This clonotype was obtained from a man in his thirties or forties in good health. The J gene is TRBJ2-5, the V gene TRBV5-1, with D perhaps TRBD1 or TRBD2 (5 bases each). The DNA of the CDR3 is TGCGCCAGCAGCTCGGGGCTTCAGCAAGAGACCCAGTACTTC. It encodes CASSSGLQQETQYF.